Listed below are T cell receptor beta chains from one sample, sequenced in a study of vaccination and CD4 T cells after COVID-19. MiXCR was run by TCRdb on the PCR reads, yielding one entry per CDR3 protein. The sample has more than 6,500 distinct CDR3 sequences, around half seen once. For these receptors, no antigen is known. Sequencing was done on a sample of CD4+ T cells from blood, cultured in vitro. These receptors were collected from a human donor in good health. The CDR3 runs from the conserved cysteine through the conserved F or W. D genes are given only for firm matches. A clone size is listed for some rows: how often the clone was seen (once, few, many), or a class if it is expanded.

D gene | J gene | clone size | V gene | CDR3 DNA | CDR3 protein
TRBD1 | TRBJ1-5 | - | TRBV2 | TGTGCCAGCAGTAAAGACATAGGGGGACAGGCGTGGAGTCAGCCCCAGCATTTT | CASSKDIGGQAWSQPQHF
TRBD2 | TRBJ2-1 | - | TRBV6-1 | TGTGCCAGCAGCTTAGCGGGAGGGGCATACAATGAGCAGTTCTTC | CASSLAGGAYNEQFF
- | TRBJ2-6 | - | TRBV28 | TGTGCCAGCAGTTTTGGGGCCAACGTCCTGACTTTC | CASSFGANVLTF
- | TRBJ2-5 | few | TRBV23-1 | TGCGCCAGCACACCTCGATGGGGTCCCCAAGAGACCCAGTACTTC | CASTPRWGPQETQYF
- | TRBJ1-5 | - | TRBV9 | TGTGCCAGCAGCGTCGACAGTAGCAATCAGCCCCAGCATTTT | CASSVDSSNQPQHF
TRBD1 | TRBJ1-5 | - | TRBV2 | TGTGCCAGCAGTGGACGGACAGGGGGCCCCAATCAGCCCCAGCATTTT | CASSGRTGGPNQPQHF
TRBD2 | TRBJ2-3 | - | TRBV20-1 | TGCAGTGCTAGTTTGGCGGGAGTTGCAGATACGCAGTATTTT | CSASLAGVADTQYF
TRBD1 | TRBJ1-6 | few | TRBV20-1 | TGCAGTGCCCCCCCCCCGACAGGGAAAGGCTCACCCCTCCACTTT | CSAPPPTGKGSPLHF
TRBD1 | TRBJ1-2 | - | TRBV7-9 | TGTGCCAGCAGCTTAGAGTATGGGACAGCCGACATTGGCTACACCTTC | CASSLEYGTADIGYTF
- | TRBJ2-7 | - | TRBV7-2 | TGTGCCAGCAGCTTAGTTAGGGCCTACGAGCAGTACTTC | CASSLVRAYEQYF
- | TRBJ2-2 | few | TRBV7-6 | TGTGCCAGCAGCTTAGCGTCTGATCCGGGGAGTTTCGGGGAGCTGTTTTTT | CASSLASDPGSFGELFF
TRBD1 | TRBJ1-1 | - | TRBV6-2/TRBV6-3 | TGTGCCAGCAGACCCAAAATGGACAGGGGAATTGAAGCTTTCTTT | CASRPKMDRGIEAFF
- | TRBJ1-2 | few | TRBV15 | TGTGCCACCAGCACAGCGACAGAGAACTATGGCTACACCTTC | CATSTATENYGYTF
TRBD1 | TRBJ2-1 | once | TRBV7-7 | TGTGCCAGCAGCTTAATAGGACAGGGCATCAGTGAGCAGTTCTTC | CASSLIGQGISEQFF
TRBD1 | TRBJ1-1 | - | TRBV6-2/TRBV6-3 | TGTGCCAGCAGTTACCCCGAAGGACAGGGAATGAACACTGAAGCTTTCTTT | CASSYPEGQGMNTEAFF